Listed below are T cell receptor beta chains from one sample, sequenced in a study of shared clonotypes between healthy human individuals. Clones were sequenced by immunoSEQ multiplex PCR, and TCRdb holds only the in-frame ones, with some missing. The repertoire holds about 490,000 clones, with 81% as singletons. Sequencing used PBMCs. These receptor sequences come from a woman aged 35 to 49 in good health. Some clones in this sample may be carry-over from other donors' samples. Both conserved end residues are part of each CDR3. A D gene is named only where the DNA matches it firmly. Clone size is stated in some rows and not others, as once, few, many or a class when expanded.

TRBJ2-1,TRBV25-1,-,-,CASSEFTSRYNEQFF,TGTGCCAGCAGTGAATTTACTAGCAGATACAATGAGCAGTTCTTC
TRBJ1-6,TRBV30,-,-,CAWSVRRGNYNSPLHF,TGTGCCTGGAGTGTACGGAGGGGAAACTATAATTCACCCCTCCACTTT
TRBJ2-1,TRBV28,-,TRBD2,CASSSLAGGDNEQFF,TGTGCCAGCAGTTCCCTAGCGGGAGGCGACAATGAGCAGTTCTTC
TRBJ2-7,TRBV7-2,-,-,CASSPQPTAHYEQYF,TGTGCCAGCAGCCCCCAGCCAACCGCCCACTACGAGCAGTACTTC
TRBJ1-5,TRBV29-1,many,TRBD1,CSGGQGKDQPQHF,TGCAGCGGGGGACAGGGGAAGGATCAGCCCCAGCATTTT
TRBJ1-1,TRBV27,-,TRBD1,CASTGTGDNTEAFF,TGTGCCAGCACCGGGACAGGCGATAACACTGAAGCTTTCTTT
TRBJ2-1,TRBV27,-,-,CATKLASSYNEQFF,TGTGCCACCAAACTAGCAAGCTCCTACAATGAGCAGTTCTTC
TRBJ1-5,TRBV15,-,-,CATRAGYSNQPQHF,TGTGCCACCAGAGCAGGGTATAGCAATCAGCCCCAGCATTTT
TRBJ2-1,TRBV6-5,-,TRBD2,CASSLSGTAYNEQFF,TGTGCCAGCAGTCTTAGCGGGACTGCCTACAATGAGCAGTTCTTC
TRBJ2-7,TRBV19,few,TRBD2,CAREGGTYEQYF,TGTGCCCGGGAGGGGGGAACCTACGAGCAGTACTTC
TRBJ2-1,TRBV5-6,few,-,CASSEGFVYNEQFF,TGTGCCAGCAGCGAAGGTTTCGTATACAATGAGCAGTTCTTC
TRBJ2-7,TRBV5-1,-,TRBD2,CASSFSGSIRGEQYF,TGCGCCAGCAGCTTTAGCGGGAGCATTAGAGGCGAGCAGTACTTC
TRBJ2-7,TRBV4-3,-,TRBD1,CASSRRGTGPNEQYF,TGCGCCAGCAGCCGGAGAGGGACAGGGCCAAACGAGCAGTACTTC
TRBJ2-6,TRBV5-4,-,-,CASSFGSSGANVLTF,TGTGCCAGCAGCTTCGGTTCCTCTGGGGCCAACGTCCTGACTTTC
TRBJ2-7,TRBV10-3,-,-,CAISPEVSEQYF,TGTGCCATCAGCCCGGAGGTAAGCGAGCAGTACTTC
TRBJ1-1,TRBV9,-,-,CASSVESNTEAFF,TGTGCCAGCAGCGTAGAGTCTAACACTGAAGCTTTCTTT
TRBJ1-2,TRBV7-3,-,TRBD1,CASGPQGEGVGYTF,TGTGCCAGTGGCCCCCAGGGGGAGGGGGTCGGCTACACCTTC
TRBJ1-1,TRBV7-2,-,-,CASSHDRPEAFF,TGTGCCAGCAGCCATGACAGACCCGAAGCTTTCTTT
TRBJ2-7,TRBV10-1,medium-sized,-,CASQGSDEQYF,TGCGCCAGCCAAGGAAGCGACGAGCAGTACTTC
TRBJ1-4,TRBV10-3,-,-,CAISETAGLNEKLFF,TGTGCCATCAGTGAGACGGCAGGACTGAATGAAAAACTGTTTTTT